The source of this T cell receptor beta chain is a study of blood T cell repertoires in COVID-19. Turning to the study itself: There were acute and convalescent COVID-19 samples, and they came from the United States, Italy and Spain. PBMCs, B-cell-depleted T cells, or T cells provided the cDNA or gDNA that made up the material.

Per the original methods: Using reference gene primer amplification, nucleated cell counts were estimated. Produced via immunoSEQ multiplex PCR; TCRdb's table is partial and in-frame only. Clone size and the V and J calls come from that table; the DNA yielded D and trimming. This sample has fewer than 200,000 clones, with 82% found just once. Germline CDR1 is SEHNR and CDR2 is FQNEAQ (reference sequence). J was trimmed by 4 bases and V by 2 bases; bases with no gene match: 3. The CDR3 runs 14 residues. This chain connects TRBV7-9 to TRBJ1-2, with 8 nucleotides matching TRBD1. The receptor was isolated from a woman aged 65 to 85 with acute or convalescent COVID-19. Sequencing was done on a sample of peripheral blood. DNA of the CDR3: TGTGCCAGCAGCTTATCTGGACAGGGCTATGGCTACACCTTC. Its protein product is CASSLSGQGYGYTF.